This TCR beta chain was documented in a study of Graves' ophthalmopathy and Graves' hyperthyroidism. The wider study: If no ophthalmopathy appeared within 18 months of follow-up, hyperthyroidism was termed stable.

Ineligible for inclusion were patients with other autoimmune diseases, uncontrolled infections, pregnancy or lactation. Diagnosis was based on clinical symptoms, serum thyroxine, TRAb, thyroid ultrasound and orbital computed tomography. This clonotype has more than one count but fewer than ten. Its cognate antigen is unknown. Study-wide findings and caveats: Most thyroid clonotypes with frequency above 0.001 were detected in blood too.

RNA transcripts provided the template for amplifying TCR beta CDR3 regions. Investigators did first-round RT-PCR with HTBI primers, then second-round multiplex PCR. MiXCR, applied by TCRdb to the multiplex PCR reads, yields one record per CDR3 protein. In the table there are about 590,000 distinct CDR3 sequences, just under 40% of which are singletons. Trimming shortened V by 7 bases and J by 4 bases, and 19 bases separated the two germline ends. The CDR3 runs 15 residues. Germline V gene sequence: CDR1 MNHEY, CDR2 SVGAGI. Specimen: peripheral blood or thyroid tissue (not recorded which). The chain employs TRBV6-5 and TRBJ1-1; D not resolved. This TCR was sampled from an adult man with Graves' hyperthyroidism. CDR3 sequence: CASNQEPNWVTEAFF. The CDR3 nucleotides read TGTGCCAGCAACCAGGAGCCTAACTGGGTCACTGAAGCTTTCTTT.